This T cell receptor (beta chain) was retrieved from a study of cytomegalovirus exposure and HLA in healthy donors. Study conclusions and caveats: Clonal expansion was found to be greater in HLA-associated TCR beta chains than in equally common others in a later analysis. In a later analysis, a genetic analysis reported fewer productive-TCR N-insertions in an Asian-associated ancestry cluster than the cohort average. TCR beta sequences reportedly predicted most subjects' HLA-A and HLA-B alleles accurately.

Trimming stripped 2 bases from V and 2 bases from J, with 8 bases between. Germline CDR1 and CDR2: MNHEY and SMNVEV (reference sequence). The CDR3 runs 14 residues. In the PCR, 60 Vbeta and 13 Jbeta primers were used. Using immunoSEQ multiplex PCR, the repertoire was profiled, and TCRdb retains in-frame clones only, with some absent. The sample records about 200,000 clones, 60% to 85% being singletons. This clone was recorded a few times. Its antigen is not known. The chain uses TRBV27 and TRBJ2-3; D is uncertain. Sequenced: PBMCs. This clonotype originated in a man aged 40-55 years in good health and CMV-seronegative. CDR3 amino acids: CASSLIPLTDTQYF. CDR3 in DNA: TGTGCCAGCAGTTTAATTCCCCTCACAGATACGCAGTATTTT.